This T cell receptor beta chain stems from a study of T cells expressing NK-cell markers. Study details: The authors derived TCR beta repertoires from sorted CD3+CD56+NKG2C+, CD3+CD56+NKG2C- and CD3+CD56-NKG2C+ T cells.

Template switching by 5'RACE with UMIs generated the TCR beta cDNA. TCRdb reprocessed the 5' RACE reads, keeping one entry per CDR3 protein, no DNA. Recorded here are roughly 420,000 distinct CDR3 sequences; the top ten clones represent approximately 6.8%. Study observations and caveats: In a group of 5 or 6 donors, dominant NKG2C+ clonotypes represented 1.0-7.0% of CD8+ T cells. These clonotypes, the leaders elsewhere, also led the CD3+CD56-NKG2C+ fraction in several donors.

In regard to this clonotype: What it binds is unknown.

CDR3 size: 16 residues. Germline lookup yields CDR1 DFQATT and CDR2 SNEGSKA (reference sequence). The sequence came from a woman aged 18 to 75 in good health. The sample taken for sequencing was blood T cells: a sorted CD56 or NKG2C T cell subset, CD4+ or CD8+ T cells, or bulk PBMC T cells (not recorded which). This chain connects TRBV20-1 to TRBJ2-2; TCRdb reports TRBD1, a call that lacks DNA to check it against. The CDR3 reads CSARVGGPAKTGELFF.